This record looks at one T cell receptor beta chain sequence and its context. Its specificity is unknown. Each diagnosis was grounded in clinical symptoms, serum thyroxine and TRAb, thyroid ultrasound, and orbital computed tomography. This record comes from a study of T cells in Graves' hyperthyroidism and ophthalmopathy. Study findings and constraints: Researchers report that a 13 V-J model separated ophthalmopathy from stable hyperthyroidism.

From germline, CDR1 is SNHLY and CDR2 FYNNEI. This CDR3 is 15 amino acids long. Trimming took off 3 bases at V and 1 base at J, with 12 bases between the two ends. RNA transcripts gave rise to amplified TCR beta CDR3 regions. HTBI primers were used for first-round RT-PCR of the TCR CDR3. TCRdb re-called the multiplex PCR reads through MiXCR, storing one row per CDR3 protein. The sample records about 52,000 distinct CDR3 sequences, about half being singletons. This TCR was recovered from a woman between 45 and 65 years old with Graves' ophthalmopathy. The chain is built from TRBV2 and TRBJ1-1, with D unresolved. The sequenced material came from blood. CDR3 loop: CASSDSPTENTEAFF. In DNA, the CDR3 is TGTGCCAGCAGTGATTCCCCAACGGAGAACACTGAAGCTTTCTTT.